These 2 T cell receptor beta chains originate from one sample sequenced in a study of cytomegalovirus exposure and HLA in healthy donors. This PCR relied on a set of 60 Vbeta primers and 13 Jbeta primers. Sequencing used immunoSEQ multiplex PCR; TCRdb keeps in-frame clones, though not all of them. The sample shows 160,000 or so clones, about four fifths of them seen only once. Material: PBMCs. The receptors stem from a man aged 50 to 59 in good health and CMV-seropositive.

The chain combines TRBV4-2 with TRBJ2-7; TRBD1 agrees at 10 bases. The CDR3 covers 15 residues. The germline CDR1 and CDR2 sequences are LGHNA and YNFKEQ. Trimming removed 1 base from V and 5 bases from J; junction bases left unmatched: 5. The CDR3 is CASSQVRTGGNEQYF. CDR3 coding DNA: TGTGCCAGCAGCCAAGTTAGGACAGGGGGAAACGAGCAGTACTTC.

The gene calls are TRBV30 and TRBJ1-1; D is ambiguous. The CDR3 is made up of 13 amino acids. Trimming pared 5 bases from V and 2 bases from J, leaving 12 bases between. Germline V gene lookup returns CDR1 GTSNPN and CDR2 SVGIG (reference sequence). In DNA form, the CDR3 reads TGTGCCTGGCTGAGGGAACAAAACACTGAAGCTTTCTTT. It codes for CAWLREQNTEAFF.